Here is one T cell receptor beta chain with its context. This record comes from a study of T cell responses to AZD1222 COVID-19 vaccine. Sequenced by immunoSEQ multiplex PCR; TCRdb stores in-frame clones only, minus some. Here the sample spans 60,000 to 85,000 clones, roughly 91% being singletons. The specimen comprised peripheral blood, sampled 28 days after the second AZD1222 dose. The receptor was isolated from an adult who received the AZD1222 COVID-19 vaccine.

The chain's CDR3 is CASSRGSLRSDEQYF. The CDR3 coding sequence is TGTGCCAGCAGCCGAGGATCCCTTCGATCCGACGAGCAGTACTTC. V and J are TRBV7-3 and TRBJ2-7; D not resolved. This CDR3 comprises 15 residues. V gave up 5 bases and J gave up 5 bases, with 19 bases separating them. CDR1 SGHTA and CDR2 FQGTGA come from the germline V gene.